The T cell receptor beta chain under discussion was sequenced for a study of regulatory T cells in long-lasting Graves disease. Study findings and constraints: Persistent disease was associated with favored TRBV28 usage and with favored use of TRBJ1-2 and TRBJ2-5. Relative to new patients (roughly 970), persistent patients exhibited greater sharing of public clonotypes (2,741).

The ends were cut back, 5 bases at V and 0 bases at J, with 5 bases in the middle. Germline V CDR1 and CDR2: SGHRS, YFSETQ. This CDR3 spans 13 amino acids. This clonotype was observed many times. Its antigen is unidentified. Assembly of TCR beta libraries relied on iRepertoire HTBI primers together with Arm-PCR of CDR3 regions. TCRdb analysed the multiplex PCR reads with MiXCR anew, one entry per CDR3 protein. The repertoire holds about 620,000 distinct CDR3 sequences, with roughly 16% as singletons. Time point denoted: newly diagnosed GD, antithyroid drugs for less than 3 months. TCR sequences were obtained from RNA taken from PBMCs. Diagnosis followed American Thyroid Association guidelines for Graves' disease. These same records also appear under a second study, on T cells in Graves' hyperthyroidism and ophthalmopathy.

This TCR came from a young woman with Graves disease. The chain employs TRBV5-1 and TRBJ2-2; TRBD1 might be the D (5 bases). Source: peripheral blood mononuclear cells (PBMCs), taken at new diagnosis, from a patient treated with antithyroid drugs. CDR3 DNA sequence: TGCGCCAGCAGGACAGCGAACACCGGGGAGCTGTTTTTT. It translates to CASRTANTGELFF.